The 28 T cell receptor beta chains given below trace back to one sample, sequenced in a study of shared clonotypes between healthy human individuals (dated by TCRdb to 2019 to 2021). The library was made by the immunoSEQ multiplex PCR assay. TCRdb's version of the immuneACCESS table is confined to in-frame rearrangements and falls short of the full clone set. An unresolved V gene accounts for under half of the shortfall where checked; the remainder is of unknown origin. Across this sample there are about 110,000 clones, with about 67% seen only once. Together, the top ten hold roughly 24% of the sample. Sequencing was carried out using memory CD8+ T cells sorted from blood. This specimen's cell subset or site label, per the study, means: CD45RO+ cells pooled with CCR7-negative TemRA cells. All receptors come from a woman younger than 45 in good health.

V gene TRBV2 combines with J gene TRBJ1-2; D gene unclear. The CDR3 is 15 amino acids. V shed 6 bases and J shed 0 bases, with 14 bases lying between them. The germline V gene encodes CDR1 SNHLY and CDR2 FYNNEI. The CDR3 DNA reads TGTGCCAGCAGCCGGGCGGGGAGAGCTAACTATGGCTACACCTTC. This gives the protein CASSRAGRANYGYTF.

J is TRBJ2-1 and V is TRBV7-8; D remains unclear. V lost 1 base and J 10 bases, leaving 11 bases between the germline ends. The CDR3 consists of 13 residues. CDR1 SGHVS and CDR2 FQNEAQ come from the germline V gene. CDR3 loop: CASSLDMWEEQFF. CDR3 sequence (DNA): TGTGCCAGCAGCTTAGACATGTGGGAAGAGCAGTTCTTC.

The chain is built from TRBV6-6 and TRBJ2-5; 11 bases match TRBD2. Losses at the gene ends were 6 bases for V and 0 bases for J; bases not matched to a gene: 6. The length of the CDR3 is 16 residues. The germline V gene has CDR1 MNHNY and CDR2 SVGAGI (reference sequence). CDR3 sequence reads: CASRPGTSGHQETQYF. The DNA of the CDR3 is TGTGCCAGCAGACCTGGGACTAGCGGACACCAAGAGACCCAGTACTTC.

This chain links TRBV19 with TRBJ2-7, with D possibly matching TRBD2 (5 bases). Germline lookup yields CDR1 LNHDA and CDR2 SQIVND (reference sequence). This CDR3 is 13 amino acids long. Trimming cost V 6 bases and J 7 bases, with 16 bases left between them. The CDR3 DNA is TGTGCCAGTAGCGGGGTGCGATGGGAGGAGCAGTACTTC. Translated, it gives CASSGVRWEEQYF. The full variable domain, with the rest looked up from reference TRBV19 and TRBJ2-7, is DGGITQSPKYLFRKEGQNVTLSCEQNLNHDAMYWYRQDPGQGLRLIYYSQIVNDFQKGDIAEGYSVSREKKESFPLTVTSAQKNPTAFYLCASSGVRWEEQYFGPGTRLTVT.

The rearrangement uses TRBV7-2 and TRBJ2-7, with D possibly being TRBD1 (6 bases). Per the germline V gene, CDR1 is SGHTA and CDR2 is FQGNSA. This CDR3 contains 16 residues. Trimming stripped 1 base from V and 7 bases from J, with 20 bases between. The CDR3 protein is CASSLVVWGHSGEQYF. CDR3 nucleotide sequence: TGTGCCAGCAGCTTAGTGGTTTGGGGACATTCAGGGGAGCAGTACTTC.

The gene calls are TRBV5-6 and TRBJ2-7, with D maybe TRBD1 (6 bases). The V and J ends lost 3 bases and 6 bases respectively, with 7 bases between them. Germline-derived CDR1 and CDR2 are SGHDT and YYEEEE. The CDR3 has 11 residues. This CDR3 reads CASSWGREQYF. As DNA, the CDR3 is TGTGCCAGCAGCTGGGGGCGCGAGCAGTACTTC.

This clone was seen at least ten times. The chain combines TRBV10-3 with TRBJ2-7; D may be TRBD1 or TRBD2 (5 bases each). Per germline, CDR1 ENHRY and CDR2 SYGVKD. This CDR3 has 18 residues. Trimming removed 0 bases at V and 4 bases at J, with 22 bases between. DNA of the CDR3: TGTGCCATCAGTGAGTCGACCCTTGGAAGGGGAGAGTTTTACGAGCAGTACTTC. This sequence encodes CAISESTLGRGEFYEQYF.

The chain couples TRBV6-6 to TRBJ1-5; 7 bases line up with TRBD1. Germline values: CDR1 MNHNY, CDR2 SVGAGI (reference sequence). The J segment lost 0 bases and the V segment lost 8 bases, leaving 4 bases of the junction unmatched. The CDR3 spans 14 residues. This CDR3 is CASEQGDSNQPQHF. The CDR3, as DNA: TGTGCCAGCGAGCAGGGGGATAGCAATCAGCCCCAGCATTTT.

This chain links TRBV13 with TRBJ2-1; 11 bases match TRBD1. V lost 5 bases and J lost 0; bases outside the gene matches: 6. CDR3 length: 17 residues. Germline CDR1 PRHDT, CDR2 FYEKMQ (reference sequence). The CDR3 region has the DNA TGTGCCAGCAGCCACGGACAGGGGGCAAACTCCTACAATGAGCAGTTCTTC. Residues: CASSHGQGANSYNEQFF. Filled out from reference TRBV13 and TRBJ2-1, the complete variable domain reads AAGVIQSPRHLIKEKRETATLKCYPIPRHDTVYWYQQGPGQDPQFLISFYEKMQSDKGSIPDRFSAQQFSDYHSELNMSSLELGDSALYFCASSHGQGANSYNEQFFGPGTRLTVL.

The rearrangement joins TRBV28 to TRBJ1-4; D uncertain. Per the germline V gene, CDR1 is MDHEN and CDR2 is SYDVKM. The CDR3 extends over 14 amino acids. V was shortened by 5 bases and J by 5 bases, with 12 bases between the two germline ends. For the CDR3, the DNA is TGTGCCAGCAGTACTCCGACGGGAAATGAAAAACTGTTTTTT. This translates into CASSTPTGNEKLFF.

This clone was detected ten times or more. V is TRBV6-5 and J is TRBJ1-2; weak D call: TRBD1 (6 bases). Germline loops: CDR1 MNHEY, CDR2 SVGAGI. V was pared by 2 bases and J by 8 bases, with 12 bases between. This CDR3 is 13 amino acids long. The CDR3 nucleotides are TGTGCCAGCAGTTACGGGACACCGTGGGGCTACACCTTC. This codes for CASSYGTPWGYTF.

The J gene is TRBJ2-5, the V gene TRBV5-1; D is unresolved. CDR3 size: 14 residues. The germline CDR1 and CDR2 sequences are SGHRS and YFSETQ. Trimming took off 0 bases at V and 0 bases at J, with 6 bases between the two ends. CDR3 DNA sequence: TGCGCCAGCAGCTTGGACATTAACCAAGAGACCCAGTACTTC. Protein product: CASSLDINQETQYF. Together with reference TRBV5-1 and TRBJ2-5, the CDR3 gives the full variable domain: KAGVTQTPRYLIKTRGQQVTLSCSPISGHRSVSWYQQTPGQGLQFLFEYFSETQRNKGNFPGRFSGRQFSNSRSEMNVSTLELGDSALYLCASSLDINQETQYFGPGTRLLVL.

A single count supports this clone. The CDR3 does not end in the conserved phenylalanine or tryptophan, so this is likely a read error. No DNA is shown, since the ends of the CDR3 on it are uncertain; the CDR3 is the one TCRdb lists. The J gene is TRBJ2-7, the V gene TRBV27; the table gives TRBD2 as D, unverified against the DNA. Germline V CDR1 and CDR2: MNHEY, SMNVEV (reference sequence). The CDR3 length equals 14 residues, ends included. CDR3 residues: CASSLTSGRFQVWY.

The genes are TRBV19 and TRBJ2-4; weak D call: TRBD1 (5 bases). Germline CDR1 reads LNHDA; CDR2 reads SQIVND (reference sequence). There are 14 residues in the CDR3. Deletions cut 2 bases from V and 8 bases from J, with 13 bases between. The CDR3 bases are TGTGCCAGTAGTATACACTCTGGGGCGGACATTCAGTACTTC. This codes for CASSIHSGADIQYF.

This chain connects TRBV9 to TRBJ2-1; D gene unclear. CDR3 length equals 16 residues. The germline V gene has CDR1 SGDLS and CDR2 YYNGEE. V was pared by 5 bases and J by 4 bases, with 19 bases between. DNA of the CDR3: TGTGCCAGCAGTGAAGGTACGACGGGCGGATACAATGAGCAGTTCTTC. This encodes CASSEGTTGGYNEQFF.

This clone occurred a few times. The J gene is TRBJ2-7, the V gene TRBV7-6; no clear D. V lost 1 base and J lost 5, with 18 bases in between. The germline V gene has CDR1 SGHVS and CDR2 FNYEAQ. The CDR3 length is 16 residues. CDR3 nucleotides: TGTGCCAGCAGCTTAGGTGGATCCGACTCTGGGAACGAGCAGTACTTC. Its protein product is CASSLGGSDSGNEQYF.

This clone has just one count. The J gene is TRBJ1-4, the V gene TRBV9; TRBD1 matches at 7 bases. J lost 6 bases, V lost 0 bases, and 5 bases had no gene match. The CDR3 is 15 amino acids. Germline V CDR1 and CDR2: SGDLS, YYNGEE. The CDR3 here is CASSVEGQVHEKLFF. The CDR3, as DNA: TGTGCCAGCAGCGTAGAAGGACAGGTGCATGAAAAACTGTTTTTT.

The chain has TRBV27 and TRBJ2-1, with D possibly matching TRBD1 (5 bases). This CDR3 contains 12 residues. CDR1 and CDR2 (germline): MNHEY, SMNVEV (reference sequence). V was cut by 8 bases and J by 13 bases, with 18 bases left in between. This chain's CDR3 is CASATAGLAQFF. In DNA, the CDR3 is TGTGCCAGCGCCACCGCAGGGTTAGCACAGTTCTTC.

J is TRBJ1-6 and V is TRBV28; perhaps TRBD1 as D (6 bases). Germline V gives CDR1 MDHEN, CDR2 SYDVKM. CDR3 length: 17 residues. The ends were cut back, 4 bases at V and 5 bases at J, with 18 bases in the middle. CDR3 sequence: CASSWPTGPYDNSPLHF. CDR3 DNA sequence: TGTGCCAGCAGTTGGCCGACAGGACCATACGATAATTCACCCCTCCACTTT. Looking up the rest from reference TRBV28 and TRBJ1-6 gives the full variable domain: DVKVTQSSRYLVKRTGEKVFLECVQDMDHENMFWYRQDPGLGLRLIYFSYDVKMKEKGDIPEGYSVSREKKERFSLILESASTNQTSMYLCASSWPTGPYDNSPLHFGNGTRLTVT.

The CDR3: CASSLGRSAEQYF. In nucleotides, the CDR3 is TGTGCCAGCAGCTTAGGCCGGTCCGCAGAACAGTACTTC. The chain carries TRBV13 and TRBJ2-7; D gene ambiguous. The CDR3 contains 13 residues. The germline CDR1 and CDR2 sequences are PRHDT and FYEKMQ (reference sequence). V lost 0 bases and J lost 10, with 13 bases in between.

The chain joins TRBV11-2 to TRBJ2-3; 9 nucleotides line up with TRBD2. Germline CDR1 SGHAT, CDR2 FQNNGV. The trim removed 5 bases at V and 3 bases at J, leaving 6 bases unmatched. The length of the CDR3 is 15 residues. The CDR3 protein is CASSTLAGSTDTQYF. CDR3 sequence (DNA): TGTGCCAGCAGCACTCTAGCGGGATCGACAGATACGCAGTATTTT. The variable domain in full, with the rest retrieved from reference TRBV11-2 and TRBJ2-3, is EAGVAQSPRYKIIEKRQSVAFWCNPISGHATLYWYQQILGQGPKLLIQFQNNGVVDDSQLPKDRFSAERLKGVDSTLKIQPAKLEDSAVYLCASSTLAGSTDTQYFGPGTRLTVL.

The rearrangement uses TRBV19 and TRBJ2-3; possibly TRBD1 or TRBD2 for D (5 bases each). The length of the CDR3 is 15 residues. The germline V gene has CDR1 LNHDA and CDR2 SQIVND (reference sequence). The germline V and J ends were trimmed by 4 bases and 2 bases, with 13 bases remaining between them. CDR3 nucleotide sequence: TGTGCCAGTAGTACTGGGACGGAGCACACAGATACGCAGTATTTT. This translates into CASSTGTEHTDTQYF.

The chain combines TRBV19 with TRBJ1-1; weak D call: TRBD1 (6 bases). CDR3 length: 14 residues. The V and J ends lost 6 bases and 2 bases respectively, with 13 bases between them. Looked up from germline, CDR1 is LNHDA and CDR2 is SQIVND (reference sequence). CDR3 in amino acids: CASRFPGVNTEAFF. The CDR3 coding sequence is TGTGCCAGTAGATTTCCAGGGGTCAACACTGAAGCTTTCTTT.

The chain combines TRBV13 with TRBJ1-1; D unclear. V lost 0 bases and J lost 5, with 7 bases in between. The germline V gene encodes CDR1 PRHDT and CDR2 FYEKMQ (reference sequence). CDR3 length: 13 amino acids. CDR3 nucleotides: TGTGCCAGCAGCTTAGGCCAGGTTACTGAAGCTTTCTTT. Protein product: CASSLGQVTEAFF.

V and J are TRBV11-2 and TRBJ2-5, with a possible D match to TRBD2 (6 bases). With 0 bases removed from V and 5 bases from J, the gap between germline ends came to 19 bases. The CDR3 loop spans 17 amino acids. Germline V gene lookup returns CDR1 SGHAT and CDR2 FQNNGV. CDR3 DNA: TGTGCCAGCAGCTTAGACGGGAGTGGGGCGCGGCAGGAGACCCAGTACTTC. It yields the protein CASSLDGSGARQETQYF.

The rearrangement links TRBV5-5 to TRBJ1-5, with D uncertain. The germline V gene encodes CDR1 SGHKS and CDR2 YYEKEE (reference sequence). There are 15 residues in the CDR3. The ends were cut back, 2 bases at V and 6 bases at J, with 15 bases in the middle. CDR3 protein: CASSLGPGWGQPQHF. The CDR3 bases are TGTGCCAGCAGCTTAGGACCGGGTTGGGGTCAGCCCCAGCATTTT.

This chain links TRBV6-5 with TRBJ2-5; the D gene is possibly TRBD1 (6 bases). The J call may be in error: the DNA end matches TRBJ2-7 better. The CDR3 sequence is 15 residues long. The germline CDR1 and CDR2 sequences are MNHEY and SVGAGI. For the CDR3, the DNA is TGTGCCAGCAGCCCCAGGGGATCCCTCTCCTACGAGCAGTACTTC. It specifies CASSPRGSLSYEQYF.

The CDR3 loop is CSASLTRGQYF. DNA for the CDR3: TGCAGTGCTAGCCTCACGAGGGGCCAGTACTTC. The chain combines TRBV20-1 with TRBJ2-7; D is possibly TRBD1 or TRBD2 (5 bases each). Per germline, CDR1 DFQATT and CDR2 SNEGSKA (reference sequence). CDR3 size: 11 residues. Trimming removed 3 bases at V and 10 bases at J, with 13 bases between.